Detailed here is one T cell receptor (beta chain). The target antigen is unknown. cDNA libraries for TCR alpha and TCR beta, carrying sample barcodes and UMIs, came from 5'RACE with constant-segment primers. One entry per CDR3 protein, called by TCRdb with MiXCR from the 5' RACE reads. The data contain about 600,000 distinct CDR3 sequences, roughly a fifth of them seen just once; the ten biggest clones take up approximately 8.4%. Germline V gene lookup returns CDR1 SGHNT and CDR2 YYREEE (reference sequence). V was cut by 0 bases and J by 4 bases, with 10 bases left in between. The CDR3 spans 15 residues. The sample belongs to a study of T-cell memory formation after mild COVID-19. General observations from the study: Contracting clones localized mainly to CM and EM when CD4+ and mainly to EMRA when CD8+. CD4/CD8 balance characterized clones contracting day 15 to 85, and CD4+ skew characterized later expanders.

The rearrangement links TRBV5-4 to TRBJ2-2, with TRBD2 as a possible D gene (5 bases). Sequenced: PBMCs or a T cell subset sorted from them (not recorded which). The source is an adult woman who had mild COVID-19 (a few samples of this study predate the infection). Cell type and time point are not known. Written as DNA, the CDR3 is TGTGCCAGCAGCTTGGGAGGGCCGAGCACCGGGGAGCTGTTTTTT. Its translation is CASSLGGPSTGELFF.